Listed below are T cell receptor beta chains from one sample, sequenced in a study of T cells after yellow fever vaccination. TCRdb re-analysed the 5' RACE reads in MiXCR, keeping a single row per CDR3 protein. The sample comprises hundreds of thousands of distinct CDR3 sequences, roughly 13% of which are singletons, and more than 12% rests with the top ten. Here the sequenced sample was PBMCs, taken on the day of the yellow fever booster vaccination. These receptors all stem from a young man who received the YFV17D yellow fever vaccine. CDR3s include the opening cysteine and the closing phenylalanine or tryptophan. Fields, in order: CDR3 protein, V gene, clone size. Clone size is stated in some rows and not others, as once, few, many or a class when expanded.

CDR3: CASSPSARELFF; V: TRBV7-3; size: -
CDR3: CASSLWSGQETQYF; V: TRBV7-2; size: few
CDR3: CASSYSTTYNEQFF; V: TRBV7-9; size: -
CDR3: CASSLLSGRGNNEQFF; V: TRBV14; size: -
CDR3: CASGQDPYEQYF; V: TRBV3-1; size: -
CDR3: CASSLNPASGFSTDTQYF; V: TRBV7-3; size: few
CDR3: CASSQRMGTWSSGAYNEQFF; V: TRBV3-1; size: -
CDR3: CSASRQSNTGELFF; V: TRBV20-1; size: -
CDR3: CASKTDFYEQYF; V: TRBV6-6; size: few
CDR3: CASSSDRGPDTQYF; V: TRBV5-4; size: -
CDR3: CASSQIQRGNNEQFF; V: TRBV4-3; size: -
CDR3: CASPRRGPYNEQFF; V: TRBV28; size: -
CDR3: CASSPRGRDEQFF; V: TRBV6-1; size: few
CDR3: CASSSTGGTSTDTQYF; V: TRBV5-1; size: many
CDR3: CASSLIGSYEQYF; V: TRBV28; size: few
CDR3: CASSGDGGTPYEQYF; V: TRBV28; size: -
CDR3: CASSSPGGRGNNEQFF; V: TRBV6-5; size: few
CDR3: CSVEGHSSYEQYF; V: TRBV29-1; size: -
CDR3: CASSLSPGRQPQHF; V: TRBV7-2; size: few
CDR3: CAWSVLGNQPQHF; V: TRBV30; size: few
CDR3: CASSIGRASDTQYF; V: TRBV5-1; size: few
CDR3: CASSDLRMAETQYF; V: TRBV2; size: -
CDR3: CASSLLGTGGDTQYF; V: TRBV7-2; size: -
CDR3: CSASPLRNQETQYF; V: TRBV20-1; size: -
CDR3: CARGTGVFDTQYF; V: TRBV5-1; size: -
CDR3: CASSWDRGPDTQYF; V: TRBV7-2; size: -
CDR3: CASSFWGRRYNEQFF; V: TRBV7-9; size: many
CDR3: CASSMGQALDTQYF; V: TRBV7-9; size: -
CDR3: CSAGTSGATYEQYF; V: TRBV20-1; size: -
CDR3: CAWSDARGAFF; V: TRBV30; size: many
CDR3: CATWTSGVTDTQYF; V: TRBV27; size: -
CDR3: CASRRASGSYSDTQYF; V: TRBV12-3/TRBV12-4; size: few
CDR3: CASSFLAGDYNEQFF; V: TRBV5-1; size: many
CDR3: CSACQYQETQYF; V: TRBV29-1; size: -
CDR3: CASSPGTSGMGDEQFF; V: TRBV7-9; size: once
CDR3: CASSFGQASTDTQYF; V: TRBV6-5; size: many
CDR3: CASSQVVAVLTYNEQFF; V: TRBV3-1; size: few
CDR3: CASRGGRSSYNEQFF; V: TRBV19; size: few
CDR3: CASSPPGLLLDNEQFF; V: TRBV18; size: -
CDR3: CSSGVDRSTEAFF; V: TRBV29-1; size: few
CDR3: CASKQLSTDTQYF; V: TRBV2; size: -
CDR3: CASSLGGMGELFF; V: TRBV7-2; size: many
CDR3: CASSASGRDTGELFF; V: TRBV9; size: -
CDR3: CASSVELAGPGANVLTF; V: TRBV9; size: -
CDR3: CSAGRQGGMNTEAFF; V: TRBV20-1; size: few
CDR3: CASSQAEGVGYTF; V: TRBV3-1; size: few
CDR3: CASSSGSKFYEQFF; V: TRBV7-2; size: many
CDR3: CASSYNSESRRGYTF; V: TRBV6-5; size: -
CDR3: CATSDPTGGSGSYNEQFF; V: TRBV24-1; size: few
CDR3: CASSLAGLASYEQYF; V: TRBV27; size: -
CDR3: CASNASGYKGYTF; V: TRBV28; size: few
CDR3: CSVGGNGDQPQHF; V: TRBV29-1; size: -
CDR3: CSAREDKQETQYF; V: TRBV20-1; size: -
CDR3: CASSVGTIQETQYF; V: TRBV9; size: -
CDR3: CATSGGGQGAYDTQYF; V: TRBV24-1; size: few
CDR3: CASTIPGFYGYTF; V: TRBV6-2/TRBV6-3; size: few
CDR3: CASSPRPLGFSGANVLTF; V: TRBV5-6; size: -